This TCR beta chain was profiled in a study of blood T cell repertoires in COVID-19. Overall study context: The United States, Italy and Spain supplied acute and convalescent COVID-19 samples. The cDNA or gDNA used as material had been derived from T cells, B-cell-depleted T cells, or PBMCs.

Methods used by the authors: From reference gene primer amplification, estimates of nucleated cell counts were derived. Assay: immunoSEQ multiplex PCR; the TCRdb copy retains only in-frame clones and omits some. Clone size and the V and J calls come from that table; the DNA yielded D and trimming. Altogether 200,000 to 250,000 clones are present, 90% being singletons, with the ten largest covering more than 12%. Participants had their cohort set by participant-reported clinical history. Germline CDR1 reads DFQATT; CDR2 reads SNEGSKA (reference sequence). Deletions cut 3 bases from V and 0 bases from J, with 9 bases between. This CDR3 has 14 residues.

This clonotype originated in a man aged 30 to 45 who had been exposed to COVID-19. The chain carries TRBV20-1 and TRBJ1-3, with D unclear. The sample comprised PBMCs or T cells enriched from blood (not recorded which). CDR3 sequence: CSASAPHSGNTIYF. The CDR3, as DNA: TGCAGTGCTAGTGCCCCCCACTCTGGAAACACCATATATTTT.